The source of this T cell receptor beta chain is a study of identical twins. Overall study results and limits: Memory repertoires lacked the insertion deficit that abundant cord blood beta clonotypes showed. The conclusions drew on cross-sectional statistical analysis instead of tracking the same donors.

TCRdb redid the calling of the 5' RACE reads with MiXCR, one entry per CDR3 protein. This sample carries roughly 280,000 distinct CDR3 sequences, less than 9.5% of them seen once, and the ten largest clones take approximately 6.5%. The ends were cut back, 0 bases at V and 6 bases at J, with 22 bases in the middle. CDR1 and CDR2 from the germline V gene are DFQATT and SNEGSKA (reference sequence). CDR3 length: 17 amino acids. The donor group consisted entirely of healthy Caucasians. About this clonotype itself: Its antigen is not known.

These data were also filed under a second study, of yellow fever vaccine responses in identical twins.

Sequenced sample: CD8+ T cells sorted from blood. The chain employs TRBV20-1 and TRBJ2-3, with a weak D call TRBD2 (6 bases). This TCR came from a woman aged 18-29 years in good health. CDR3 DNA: TGCAGTGCTAGAGACCCATTAGGATGGGGGGAAACGGATACGCAGTATTTT. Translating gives CSARDPLGWGETDTQYF.